This T cell receptor beta chain originates from a study of cytomegalovirus exposure and HLA in healthy donors. Study findings and constraints: Presence/absence analysis assumed near-uniform sequencing depth across donors.

V shed 5 bases and J 3 bases; nucleotides not matched to a gene: 6. Germline lookup yields CDR1 ENHRY and CDR2 SYGVKD. CDR3 length: 14 amino acids. As for this clone: No antigen is known for it.

Amplification used 60 Vbeta primers and 13 Jbeta primers. TCRdb keeps only in-frame clones here, not all; method: immunoSEQ multiplex PCR. The sample has about 140,000 clones; around 79% are singletons. The clonotype originates from a female donor in good health and CMV-seronegative. The sample was PBMCs. The V call is TRBV10-3, the J call TRBJ1-1; 7 bases match TRBD1. The chain's CDR3 is CAISFTGEDTEAFF. The CDR3 region has the DNA TGTGCCATCAGTTTCACAGGGGAGGACACTGAAGCTTTCTTT.